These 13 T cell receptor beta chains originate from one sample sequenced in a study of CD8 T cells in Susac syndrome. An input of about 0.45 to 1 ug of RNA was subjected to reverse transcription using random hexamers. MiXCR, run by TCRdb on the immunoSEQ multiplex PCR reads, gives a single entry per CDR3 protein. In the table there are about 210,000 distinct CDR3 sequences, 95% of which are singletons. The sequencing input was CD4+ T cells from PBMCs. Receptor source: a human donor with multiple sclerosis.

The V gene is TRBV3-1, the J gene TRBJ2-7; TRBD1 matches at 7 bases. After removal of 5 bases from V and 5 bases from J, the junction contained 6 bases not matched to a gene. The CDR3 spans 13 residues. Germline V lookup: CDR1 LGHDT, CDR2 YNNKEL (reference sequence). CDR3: CASSRQGSDEQYF. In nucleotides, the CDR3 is TGTGCCAGCAGCAGACAGGGCAGCGACGAGCAGTACTTC.

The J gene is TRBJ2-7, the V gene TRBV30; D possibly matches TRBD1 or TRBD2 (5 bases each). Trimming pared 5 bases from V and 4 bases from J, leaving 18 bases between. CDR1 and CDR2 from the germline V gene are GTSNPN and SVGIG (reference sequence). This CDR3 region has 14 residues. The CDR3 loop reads CAWAAGGSMYEQYF. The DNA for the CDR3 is TGTGCCTGGGCGGCTGGGGGAAGTATGTACGAGCAGTACTTC.

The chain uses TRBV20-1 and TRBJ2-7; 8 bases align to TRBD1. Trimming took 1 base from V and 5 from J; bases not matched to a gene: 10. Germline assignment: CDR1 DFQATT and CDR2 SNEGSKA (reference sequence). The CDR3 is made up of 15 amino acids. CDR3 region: CSARGRRQGFHEQYF. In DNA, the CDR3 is TGCAGTGCTAGAGGAAGACGACAGGGGTTCCACGAGCAGTACTTC.

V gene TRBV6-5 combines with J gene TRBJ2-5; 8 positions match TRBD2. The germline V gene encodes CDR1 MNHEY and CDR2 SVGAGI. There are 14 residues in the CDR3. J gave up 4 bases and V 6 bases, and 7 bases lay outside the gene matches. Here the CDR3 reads CASSRRAGGETQYF. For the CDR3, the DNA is TGTGCCAGCAGCCGTCGGGCGGGAGGAGAGACCCAGTACTTC.

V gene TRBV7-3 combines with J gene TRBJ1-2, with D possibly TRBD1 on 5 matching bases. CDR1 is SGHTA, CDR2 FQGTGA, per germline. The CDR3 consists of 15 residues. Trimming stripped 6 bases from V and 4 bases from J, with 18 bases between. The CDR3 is CASSYTGRGPYGYTF. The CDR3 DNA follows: TGTGCCAGCAGTTACACTGGACGGGGACCCTATGGCTACACCTTC.

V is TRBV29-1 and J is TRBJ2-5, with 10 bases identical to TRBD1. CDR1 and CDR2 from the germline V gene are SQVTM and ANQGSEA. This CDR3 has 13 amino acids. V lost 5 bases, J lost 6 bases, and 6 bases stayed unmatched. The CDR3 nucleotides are TGCAGCGTTCGGACAGGGGGTACGAAGACCCAGTACTTC. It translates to CSVRTGGTKTQYF.

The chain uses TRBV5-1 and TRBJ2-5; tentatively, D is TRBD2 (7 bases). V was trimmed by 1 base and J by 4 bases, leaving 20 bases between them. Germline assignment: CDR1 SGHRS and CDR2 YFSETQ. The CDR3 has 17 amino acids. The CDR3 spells CASSLTGGRDTGETQYF. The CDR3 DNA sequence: TGCGCCAGCAGCTTGACGGGGGGCAGGGATACTGGAGAGACCCAGTACTTC.

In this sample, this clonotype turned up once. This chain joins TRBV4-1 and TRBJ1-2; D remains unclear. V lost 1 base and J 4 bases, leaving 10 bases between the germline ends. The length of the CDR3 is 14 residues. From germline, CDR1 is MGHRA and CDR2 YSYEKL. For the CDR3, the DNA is TGCGCCAGCAGCCAAGTTAGTACATTCTATGGCTACACCTTC. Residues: CASSQVSTFYGYTF.

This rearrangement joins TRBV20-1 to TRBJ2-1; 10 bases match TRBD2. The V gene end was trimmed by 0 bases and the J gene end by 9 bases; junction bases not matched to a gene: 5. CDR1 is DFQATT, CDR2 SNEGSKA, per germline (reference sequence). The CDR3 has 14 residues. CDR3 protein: CSARESSGSREQFF. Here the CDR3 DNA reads TGCAGTGCTAGAGAGTCTAGCGGGAGCCGTGAGCAGTTCTTC.

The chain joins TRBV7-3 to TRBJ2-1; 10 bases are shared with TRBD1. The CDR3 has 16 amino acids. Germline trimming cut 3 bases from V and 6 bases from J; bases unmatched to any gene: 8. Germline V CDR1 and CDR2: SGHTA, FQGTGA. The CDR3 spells CASSFSGGQGTNEQFF. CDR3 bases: TGTGCCAGCAGCTTCAGTGGGGGACAGGGGACCAATGAGCAGTTCTTC.

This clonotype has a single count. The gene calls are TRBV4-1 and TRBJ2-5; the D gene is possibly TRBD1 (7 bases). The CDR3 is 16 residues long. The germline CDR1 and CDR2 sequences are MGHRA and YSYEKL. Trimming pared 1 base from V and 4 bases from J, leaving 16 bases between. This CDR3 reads CASSQGPLAGGETQYF. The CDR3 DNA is TGCGCCAGCAGCCAAGGGCCACTAGCAGGGGGAGAGACCCAGTACTTC.

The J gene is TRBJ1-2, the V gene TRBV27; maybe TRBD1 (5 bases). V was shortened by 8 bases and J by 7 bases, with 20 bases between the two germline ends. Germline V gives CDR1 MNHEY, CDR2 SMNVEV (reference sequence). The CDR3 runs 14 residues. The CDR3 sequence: CASAPALGVAGYTF. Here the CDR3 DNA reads TGTGCCAGCGCGCCGGCGTTGGGGGTGGCTGGCTACACCTTC.

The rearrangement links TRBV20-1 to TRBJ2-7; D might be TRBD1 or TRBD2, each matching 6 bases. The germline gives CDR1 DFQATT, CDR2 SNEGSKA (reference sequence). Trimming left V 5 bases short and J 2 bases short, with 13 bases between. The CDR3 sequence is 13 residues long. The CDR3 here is CSARGPAAYEQYF. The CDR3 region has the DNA TGCAGTGCTCGGGGGCCAGCTGCCTACGAGCAGTACTTC.